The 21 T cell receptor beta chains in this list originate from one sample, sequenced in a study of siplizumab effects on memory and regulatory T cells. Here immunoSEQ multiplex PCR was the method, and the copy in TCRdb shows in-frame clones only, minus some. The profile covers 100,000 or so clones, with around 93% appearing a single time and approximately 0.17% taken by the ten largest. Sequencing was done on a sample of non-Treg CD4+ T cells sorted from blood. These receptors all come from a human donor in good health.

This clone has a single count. CDR3: CASSPGRNSGNTIYF. DNA of the CDR3: TGTGCCAGCAGCCCTGGACGGAACTCTGGAAACACCATATATTTT. The chain uses TRBV2 and TRBJ1-3; D is undetermined. Trimming took off 6 bases at V and 0 bases at J, with 12 bases between the two ends. Germline V gives CDR1 SNHLY, CDR2 FYNNEI. The CDR3 loop spans 15 amino acids.

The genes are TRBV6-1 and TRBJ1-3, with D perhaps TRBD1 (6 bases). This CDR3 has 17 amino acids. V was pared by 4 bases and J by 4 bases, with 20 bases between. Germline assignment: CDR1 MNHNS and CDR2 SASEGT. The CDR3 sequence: CASSVGTGWVKGNTIYF. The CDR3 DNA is TGTGCCAGCAGTGTGGGAACAGGGTGGGTTAAAGGAAACACCATATATTTT.

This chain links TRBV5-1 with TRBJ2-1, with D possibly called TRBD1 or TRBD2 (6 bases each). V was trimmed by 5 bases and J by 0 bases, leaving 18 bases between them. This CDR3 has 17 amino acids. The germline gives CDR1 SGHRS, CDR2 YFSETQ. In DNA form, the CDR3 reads TGCGCCAGCAGTCCCGAGACAAGGGGGGACTCCTACAATGAGCAGTTCTTC. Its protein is CASSPETRGDSYNEQFF.

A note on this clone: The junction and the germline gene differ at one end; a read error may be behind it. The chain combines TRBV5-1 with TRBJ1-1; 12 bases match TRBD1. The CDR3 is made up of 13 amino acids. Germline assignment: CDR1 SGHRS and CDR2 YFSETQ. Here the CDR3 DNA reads TGTGCCAGCAGCCCCGGGACAGGGGGCGAGGCTTTCTTT. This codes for CASSPGTGGEAFF.

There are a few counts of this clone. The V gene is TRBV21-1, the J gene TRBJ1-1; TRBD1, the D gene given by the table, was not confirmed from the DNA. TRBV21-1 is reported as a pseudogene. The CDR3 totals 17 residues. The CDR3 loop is CASSKDAWHRMNTEAFF. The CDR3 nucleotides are TGTGCCAGCAGCAAAGACGCCTGGCACAGGATGAACACTGAAGCTTTCTTT.

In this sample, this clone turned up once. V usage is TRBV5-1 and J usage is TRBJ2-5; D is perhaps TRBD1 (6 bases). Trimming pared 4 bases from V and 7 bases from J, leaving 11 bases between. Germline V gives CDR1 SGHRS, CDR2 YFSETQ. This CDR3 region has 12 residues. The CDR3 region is CASSLQTGTQYF. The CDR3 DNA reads TGCGCCAGCAGCCTCCAGACAGGGACCCAGTACTTC.

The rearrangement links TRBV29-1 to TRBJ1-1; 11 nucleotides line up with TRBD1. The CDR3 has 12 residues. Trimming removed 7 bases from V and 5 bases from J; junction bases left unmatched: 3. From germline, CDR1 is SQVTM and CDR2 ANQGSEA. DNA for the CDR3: TGCAGCGGGGACAGGGGGAGGACTGAAGCTTTCTTT. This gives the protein CSGDRGRTEAFF.

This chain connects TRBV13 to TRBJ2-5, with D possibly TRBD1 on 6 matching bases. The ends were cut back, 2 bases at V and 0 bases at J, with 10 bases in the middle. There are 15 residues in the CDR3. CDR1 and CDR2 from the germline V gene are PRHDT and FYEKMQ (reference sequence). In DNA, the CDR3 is TGTGCCAGCAGCTTAAGGGGGAAAAACCAAGAGACCCAGTACTTC. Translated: CASSLRGKNQETQYF.

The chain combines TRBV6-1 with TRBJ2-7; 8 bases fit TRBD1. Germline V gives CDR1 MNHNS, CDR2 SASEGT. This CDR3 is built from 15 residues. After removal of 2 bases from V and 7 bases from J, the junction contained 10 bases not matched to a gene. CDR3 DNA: TGTGCCAGCAGTGAATCATCAGGGGGCCGGGGGGAGCAGTACTTC. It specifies CASSESSGGRGEQYF.

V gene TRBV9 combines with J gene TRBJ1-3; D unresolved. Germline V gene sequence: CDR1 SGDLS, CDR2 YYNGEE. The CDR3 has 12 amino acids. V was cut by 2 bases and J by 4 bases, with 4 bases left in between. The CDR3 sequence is CASSVTGNTIYF. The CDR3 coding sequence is TGTGCCAGCAGCGTCACAGGAAACACCATATATTTT.

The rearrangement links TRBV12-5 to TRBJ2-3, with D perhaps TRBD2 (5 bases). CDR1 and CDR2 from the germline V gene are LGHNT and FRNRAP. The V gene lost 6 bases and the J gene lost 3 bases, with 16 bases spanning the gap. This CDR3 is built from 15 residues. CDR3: CASGGSPMGTDTQYF. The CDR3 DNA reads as TGTGCTAGTGGGGGGAGCCCGATGGGTACAGATACGCAGTATTTT.

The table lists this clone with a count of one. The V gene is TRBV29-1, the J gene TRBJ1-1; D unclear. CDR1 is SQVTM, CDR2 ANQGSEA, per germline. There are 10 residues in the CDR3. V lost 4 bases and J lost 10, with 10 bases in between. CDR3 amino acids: CSVGTAPAFF. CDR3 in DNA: TGCAGCGTTGGGACGGCCCCAGCTTTCTTT.

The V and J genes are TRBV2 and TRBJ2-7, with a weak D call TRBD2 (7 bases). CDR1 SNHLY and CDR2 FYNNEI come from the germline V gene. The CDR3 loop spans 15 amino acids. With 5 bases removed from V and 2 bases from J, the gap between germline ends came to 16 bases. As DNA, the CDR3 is TGTGCCAGCAGTCAAGGGCGGGGGCCGACCTACGAGCAGTACTTC. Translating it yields CASSQGRGPTYEQYF.

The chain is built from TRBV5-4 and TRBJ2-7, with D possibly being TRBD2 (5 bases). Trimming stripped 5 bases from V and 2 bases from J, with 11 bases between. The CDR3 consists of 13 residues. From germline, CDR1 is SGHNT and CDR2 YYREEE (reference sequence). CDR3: CASSLDGTYEQYF. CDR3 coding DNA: TGTGCCAGCAGTCTGGACGGGACCTACGAGCAGTACTTC. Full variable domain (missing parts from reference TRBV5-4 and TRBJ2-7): ETGVTQSPTHLIKTRGQQVTLRCSSQSGHNTVSWYQQALGQGPQFIFQYYREEENGRGNFPPRFSGLQFPNYSSELNVNALELDDSALYLCASSLDGTYEQYFGPGTRLTVT.

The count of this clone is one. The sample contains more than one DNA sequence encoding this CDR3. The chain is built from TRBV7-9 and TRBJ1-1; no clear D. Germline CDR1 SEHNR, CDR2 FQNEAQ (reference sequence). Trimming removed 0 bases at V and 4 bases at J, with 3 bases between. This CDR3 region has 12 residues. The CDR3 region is CASSLAGTEAFF. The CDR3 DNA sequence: TGTGCCAGCAGCTTAGCGGGCACTGAAGCTTTCTTT.

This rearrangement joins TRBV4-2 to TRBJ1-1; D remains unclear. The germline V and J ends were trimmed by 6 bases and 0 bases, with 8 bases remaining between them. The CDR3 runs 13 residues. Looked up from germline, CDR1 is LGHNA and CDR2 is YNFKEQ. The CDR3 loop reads CASRQQLNTEAFF. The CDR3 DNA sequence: TGTGCCAGCAGACAACAGTTGAACACTGAAGCTTTCTTT.

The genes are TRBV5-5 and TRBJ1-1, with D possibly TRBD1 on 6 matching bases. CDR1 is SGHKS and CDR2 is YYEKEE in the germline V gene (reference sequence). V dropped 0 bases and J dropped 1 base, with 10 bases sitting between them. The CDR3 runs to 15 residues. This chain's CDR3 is CASSLVGGQNTEAFF. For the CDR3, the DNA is TGTGCCAGCAGCTTGGTCGGGGGCCAGAACACTGAAGCTTTCTTT.

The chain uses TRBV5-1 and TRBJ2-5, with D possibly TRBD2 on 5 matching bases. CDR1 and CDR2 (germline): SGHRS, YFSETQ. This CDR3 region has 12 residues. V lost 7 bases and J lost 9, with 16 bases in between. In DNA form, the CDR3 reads TGCGCCAGCTCCTCGGGCACGGAGGCCCAGTACTTC. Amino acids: CASSSGTEAQYF.

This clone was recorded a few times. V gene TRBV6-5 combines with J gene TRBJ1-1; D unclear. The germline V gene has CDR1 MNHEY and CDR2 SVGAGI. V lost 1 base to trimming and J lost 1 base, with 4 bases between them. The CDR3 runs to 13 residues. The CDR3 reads CASSYLGNTEAFF. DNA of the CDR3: TGTGCCAGCAGTTACTTGGGGAACACTGAAGCTTTCTTT.

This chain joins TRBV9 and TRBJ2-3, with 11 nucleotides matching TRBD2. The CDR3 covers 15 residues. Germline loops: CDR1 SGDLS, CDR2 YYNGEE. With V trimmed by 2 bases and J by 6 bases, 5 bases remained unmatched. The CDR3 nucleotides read TGTGCCAGCAGCGTGTTTAGCGGGGGGGCCGATACGCAGTATTTT. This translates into CASSVFSGGADTQYF. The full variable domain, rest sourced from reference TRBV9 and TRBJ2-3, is DSGVTQTPKHLITATGQRVTLRCSPRSGDLSVYWYQQSLDQGLQFLIQYYNGEERAKGNILERFSAQQFPDLHSELNLSSLELGDSALYFCASSVFSGGADTQYFGPGTRLTVL.

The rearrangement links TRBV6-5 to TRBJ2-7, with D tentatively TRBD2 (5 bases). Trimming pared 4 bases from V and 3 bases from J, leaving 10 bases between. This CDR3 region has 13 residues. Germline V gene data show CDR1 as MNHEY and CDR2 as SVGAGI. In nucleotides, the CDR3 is TGTGCCAGCAGTTTGGAGGAACGCTACGAGCAGTACTTC. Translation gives CASSLEERYEQYF.